The rows below give T cell receptor beta chains drawn from one sample of a study of T-cell memory formation after mild COVID-19. From the 5' RACE reads, TCRdb called clonotypes with MiXCR, one entry per CDR3 protein. The sample records more than 150,000 distinct CDR3 sequences, around a sixth being singletons. The specimen sequenced was PBMCs or a T cell subset sorted from them (not recorded which). These receptors came from a man younger than 35 who had mild COVID-19 (a few samples of this study predate the infection). Cell type and time point are not known. The CDR3 runs from the conserved cysteine through the conserved F or W. Each record gives: J gene, D gene, clone size, V gene, CDR3 DNA, CDR3 protein. The D gene is left open where the match is weak. Expanded clones get a size class; other rows say once, few or many, or leave the size out.

j_call: TRBJ2-3; d_call: .; clone_size: .; v_call: TRBV6-2/TRBV6-3; cdr3_nt: TGTGCCAGCCGTCTGCATAGCGGCACAGATACGCAGTATTTT; cdr3_aa: CASRLHSGTDTQYF
j_call: TRBJ2-2; d_call: TRBD2; clone_size: few; v_call: TRBV11-1; cdr3_nt: TGTGCCAGCAGCCTCGGGGGGGGAGCCGGGGAGCTGTTTTTT; cdr3_aa: CASSLGGGAGELFF
j_call: TRBJ2-2; d_call: .; clone_size: .; v_call: TRBV7-8; cdr3_nt: TGTGCCAGCAGCTTAGTGTCCGGGGAGCTGTTTTTT; cdr3_aa: CASSLVSGELFF
j_call: TRBJ2-5; d_call: .; clone_size: .; v_call: TRBV12-3/TRBV12-4; cdr3_nt: TGTGCCAGCAGTTTCGACCAGAGAGAGACCCAGTACTTC; cdr3_aa: CASSFDQRETQYF
j_call: TRBJ2-5; d_call: TRBD1; clone_size: few; v_call: TRBV6-5; cdr3_nt: TGTGCCAGCAGTTATAGCGGGACAGGGGGCTTGAGGGAGACCCAGTACTTC; cdr3_aa: CASSYSGTGGLRETQYF
j_call: TRBJ2-1; d_call: TRBD2; clone_size: .; v_call: TRBV5-1; cdr3_nt: TGCGCCAGCAGCCCACTAGGGCGGGGGGGCCGCGATGAGCAGTTCTTC; cdr3_aa: CASSPLGRGGRDEQFF
j_call: TRBJ1-1; d_call: .; clone_size: .; v_call: TRBV20-1; cdr3_nt: TGCAGTGCTTCCCCCGGCGGTGAAGCTTTCTTT; cdr3_aa: CSASPGGEAFF
j_call: TRBJ1-4; d_call: .; clone_size: few; v_call: TRBV5-1; cdr3_nt: TGCGCCAGCAGTTTTTTTTCAGGGCTCGGGGAAAAACTGTTTTTT; cdr3_aa: CASSFFSGLGEKLFF
j_call: TRBJ1-2; d_call: .; clone_size: .; v_call: TRBV4-1; cdr3_nt: TGCGCCAGCAGCCAAGACCCGGCCTACACAGCGAATGGCTACACCTTC; cdr3_aa: CASSQDPAYTANGYTF
j_call: TRBJ1-1; d_call: TRBD1; clone_size: few; v_call: TRBV7-2; cdr3_nt: TGTGCCAGCAGCTTAGGGGGGACAGGGAACACTGAAGCTTTCTTT; cdr3_aa: CASSLGGTGNTEAFF
j_call: TRBJ1-1; d_call: .; clone_size: few; v_call: TRBV6-6; cdr3_nt: TGTGCCAGCAGCCGGGACGAGAACACTGAAGCTTTCTTT; cdr3_aa: CASSRDENTEAFF
j_call: TRBJ1-5; d_call: .; clone_size: .; v_call: TRBV7-2; cdr3_nt: TGTGCCAGCAGTCGCAGGGGCGCGGAGCCCCAGCATTTT; cdr3_aa: CASSRRGAEPQHF
j_call: TRBJ2-1; d_call: TRBD1; clone_size: few; v_call: TRBV15; cdr3_nt: TGTGCCACCAGCAGAGGCATTTCACAGGGGAACAATGAGCAGTTCTTC; cdr3_aa: CATSRGISQGNNEQFF
j_call: TRBJ2-5; d_call: .; clone_size: once; v_call: TRBV7-9; cdr3_nt: TGTGCCAGCAGCCCTAGCGCCACTCACAGCTTCCAAGAGACCCAGTACTTC; cdr3_aa: CASSPSATHSFQETQYF
j_call: TRBJ2-7; d_call: TRBD1; clone_size: .; v_call: TRBV20-1; cdr3_nt: TGCAGTGCCCCCCAGGGGGCCCTCCCAAGCGAGCAGTACTTC; cdr3_aa: CSAPQGALPSEQYF
j_call: TRBJ1-5; d_call: .; clone_size: .; v_call: TRBV5-8; cdr3_nt: TGTGCCAGCAAGGCAAGAGCCTACCCCCAGCATTTT; cdr3_aa: CASKARAYPQHF
j_call: TRBJ2-5; d_call: .; clone_size: few; v_call: TRBV2; cdr3_nt: TGTGCCAGCAGTGCCCGGCTTAAGATGGAGACCCAGTACTTC; cdr3_aa: CASSARLKMETQYF
j_call: TRBJ2-3; d_call: TRBD1; clone_size: .; v_call: TRBV5-1; cdr3_nt: TGCGCCAGCTGGACAGGGGGCGCAGATACGCAGTATTTT; cdr3_aa: CASWTGGADTQYF
j_call: TRBJ2-1; d_call: .; clone_size: few; v_call: TRBV4-2; cdr3_nt: TGTGCCAGCAGCCGCCAAACGGGCAGGGACAATGAGCAGTTCTTC; cdr3_aa: CASSRQTGRDNEQFF
j_call: TRBJ1-6; d_call: .; clone_size: .; v_call: TRBV7-2; cdr3_nt: TGTGCCAGCAGCGGCCGGACAGTGTCCTATAATTCACCCCTCCACTTT; cdr3_aa: CASSGRTVSYNSPLHF
j_call: TRBJ1-2; d_call: .; clone_size: .; v_call: TRBV20-1; cdr3_nt: TGCAGTGCTAGCGCGCGGGGACTAGGGGGCTACACCTTC; cdr3_aa: CSASARGLGGYTF
j_call: TRBJ1-4; d_call: .; clone_size: few; v_call: TRBV6-5; cdr3_nt: TGTGCCAGCAGTTACTCCTCAGGGGCTGGCGAAAAACTGTTTTTT; cdr3_aa: CASSYSSGAGEKLFF
j_call: TRBJ2-7; d_call: .; clone_size: .; v_call: TRBV5-4; cdr3_nt: TGTGCCAGCAGGAACACCGGGGCGAGGGAGCAGTACTTC; cdr3_aa: CASRNTGAREQYF
j_call: TRBJ2-1; d_call: .; clone_size: few; v_call: TRBV5-1; cdr3_nt: TGCGCCAGCAGCTTGCCCCAGAACTACAATGAGCAGTTCTTC; cdr3_aa: CASSLPQNYNEQFF
j_call: TRBJ2-2; d_call: TRBD1; clone_size: few; v_call: TRBV5-5; cdr3_nt: TGTGCCAGCAGATTGACAGGGAGCGCCGGGGAGCTGTTTTTT; cdr3_aa: CASRLTGSAGELFF
j_call: TRBJ1-3; d_call: .; clone_size: .; v_call: TRBV5-1; cdr3_nt: .; cdr3_aa: CASSLVGYGNTICF
j_call: TRBJ1-5; d_call: .; clone_size: .; v_call: TRBV4-2; cdr3_nt: TGTGCCAGCAGCCAGGAAGGGGGACGCCTCAATCAGCCCCAGCATTTT; cdr3_aa: CASSQEGGRLNQPQHF
j_call: TRBJ1-2; d_call: TRBD1; clone_size: .; v_call: TRBV7-2; cdr3_nt: TGTGCCAGCAGTGTCCTACAGGGGGTCTATGGCTACACCTTC; cdr3_aa: CASSVLQGVYGYTF